Following are 5 T cell receptor beta chains from one sample sequenced in a study of T cells after somatic rescue of genetic block. Clones were sequenced by immunoSEQ multiplex PCR, and TCRdb holds only the in-frame ones, with some missing. The repertoire holds roughly 92,000 clones, with 70% to 90% as singletons. Sequencing was carried out using peripheral blood mononuclear cells (PBMCs). All receptors derive from a woman aged 18-29 years.

This chain links TRBV2 with TRBJ2-7, with 7 bases lining up with TRBD2. This CDR3 comprises 17 residues. The V segment lost 6 bases and the J segment 7 bases; nucleotides outside the gene matches: 21. Germline CDR1 SNHLY, CDR2 FYNNEI. The chain's CDR3 is CASRRGGVRDSAREQYF. The CDR3 DNA reads TGTGCCAGCAGGAGGGGAGGGGTCCGGGACTCGGCTCGGGAGCAGTACTTC.

This chain connects TRBV7-9 to TRBJ2-6, with TRBD1 as a possible D gene (6 bases). The CDR3 contains 17 residues. CDR1 is SEHNR, CDR2 FQNEAQ, per germline (reference sequence). V dropped 0 bases and J dropped 2 bases, with 11 bases sitting between them. The CDR3 DNA follows: TGTGCCAGCAGCTTAGCTACAAAGGGGGCTGGGGCCAACGTCCTGACTTTC. Translating gives CASSLATKGAGANVLTF.

This rearrangement joins TRBV7-9 to TRBJ2-4, with 11 nucleotides matching TRBD2. Germline V gene sequence: CDR1 SEHNR, CDR2 FQNEAQ (reference sequence). The V and J ends lost 1 base and 8 bases, in that order; junction bases with no gene match: 13. The CDR3 is 18 residues long. CDR3 protein: CASSLGPSGSGRADIQYF. The DNA for the CDR3 is TGTGCCAGCAGCTTAGGGCCTAGCGGTAGCGGGAGGGCGGACATTCAGTACTTC.

This clone was picked up one time. The chain couples TRBV2 to TRBJ2-6, with 12 bases matching TRBD1. The germline V gene has CDR1 SNHLY and CDR2 FYNNEI. V lost 6 bases to trimming and J lost 1 base; unmatched junction nucleotides: 4. The CDR3 extends over 17 amino acids. CDR3 nucleotides: TGTGCCAGCAGCCGGGACAGGGGGCGGTCTGGGGCCAACGTCCTGACTTTC. Protein product: CASSRDRGRSGANVLTF. Complete variable domain (other parts from reference TRBV2 and TRBJ2-6): EPEVTQTPSHQVTQMGQEVILRCVPISNHLYFYWYRQILGQKVEFLVSFYNNEISEKSEIFDDQFSVERPDGSNFTLKIRSTKLEDSAMYFCASSRDRGRSGANVLTFGAGSRLTVL.

The chain carries TRBV27 and TRBJ1-2, with a tentative D call TRBD1 (5 bases). Germline V lookup: CDR1 MNHEY, CDR2 SMNVEV (reference sequence). V lost 7 bases to trimming and J lost 5 bases, with 14 bases between them. The length of the CDR3 is 13 residues. The CDR3 region has the DNA TGTGCCAGCAAGGGACTACTGGAATATGGCTACACCTTC. This codes for CASKGLLEYGYTF.